This TCR beta chain was sequenced for a study of cytomegalovirus exposure and HLA in healthy donors. Whole-study context: Among 350 to 500 genotyped donors, around 77% fell in the Caucasian-associated ancestry cluster. Study-level findings and limits: It was in a later analysis that TCR association rates were seen to vary by HLA locus, highest for DRB1 and lowest for HLA-C.

V was shortened by 6 bases and J by 7 bases, with 12 bases between the two germline ends. The CDR3 covers 11 residues. Germline CDR1 and CDR2: SQVTM and ANQGSEA. This PCR relied on a set of 60 Vbeta primers and 13 Jbeta primers. This table comes from immunoSEQ multiplex PCR, and its TCRdb copy is limited to in-frame clones, with some not included. This sample's table reports fewer than 200,000 clones. Regarding this clone: What it binds is not known.

The clonotype was recovered from a woman in her sixties or seventies in good health and CMV-seronegative. The sequenced sample was PBMCs. V gene TRBV29-1 combines with J gene TRBJ1-2, with D unclear. The CDR3 protein is CSVETWSGYTF. The CDR3, as DNA: TGCAGCGTGGAAACTTGGAGTGGCTACACCTTC.